This T cell receptor beta chain comes out of a study of CD8 T cells in ankylosing spondylitis. In its sample, this clonotype was seen a few times. J was trimmed by 3 bases and V by 1 base; bases with no gene match: 7. The CDR3 is made up of 15 amino acids. In germline, CDR1 is DFQATT, CDR2 SNEGSKA (reference sequence). TCRdb independently ran MiXCR on the 5' RACE reads; one entry per CDR3 protein. The sample lists 200,000 to 250,000 distinct CDR3 sequences, approximately 10% occurring once. This TCR was sampled from a male donor with ankylosing spondylitis or in good health (not recorded which). The sample was blood, either unsorted or a sorted T cell fraction (not recorded which). The chain combines TRBV20-1 with TRBJ2-7; 9 bases line up with TRBD2. CDR3 nucleotide sequence: TGCAGTGCTAGAGCTGTAGCGGGGGAATTCTACGAGCAGTACTTC. This translates into CSARAVAGEFYEQYF.